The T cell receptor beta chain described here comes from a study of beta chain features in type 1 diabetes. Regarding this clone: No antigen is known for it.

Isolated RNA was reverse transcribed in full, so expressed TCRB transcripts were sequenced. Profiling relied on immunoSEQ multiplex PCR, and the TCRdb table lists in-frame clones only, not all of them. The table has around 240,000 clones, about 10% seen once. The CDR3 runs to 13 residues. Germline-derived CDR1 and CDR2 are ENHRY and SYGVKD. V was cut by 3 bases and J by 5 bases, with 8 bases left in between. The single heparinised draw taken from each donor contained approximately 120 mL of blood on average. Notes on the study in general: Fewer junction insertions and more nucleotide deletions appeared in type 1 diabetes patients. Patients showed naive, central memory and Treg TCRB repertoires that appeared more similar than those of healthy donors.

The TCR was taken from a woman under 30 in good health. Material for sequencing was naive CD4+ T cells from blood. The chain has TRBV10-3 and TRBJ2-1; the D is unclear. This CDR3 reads CAISERRDNEQFF. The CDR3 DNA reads TGTGCCATCAGTGAAAGACGGGACAATGAGCAGTTCTTC.